This T cell receptor (beta chain) stems from a study of T-cell memory formation after mild COVID-19. Overall study results and limits: Shrinking CD4+ clones resided mostly in CM and EM, and CD8+ ones in EMRA.

To note about this clonotype: Its antigen is unidentified.

The CDR3 totals 15 residues. With 0 bases removed from V and 6 bases from J, the gap between germline ends came to 10 bases. CDR1 and CDR2 from the germline V gene are SGHKS and YYEKEE (reference sequence). TCRdb reprocessed the 5' RACE reads with MiXCR, giving one entry per CDR3 protein. The table shows about 130,000 distinct CDR3 sequences, with more than 15% occurring only once. Sequenced input: PBMCs or a T cell subset sorted from them (not recorded which). The V call is TRBV5-5, the J call TRBJ1-6, with D possibly being TRBD1 (5 bases). This receptor was obtained from an adult woman who had mild COVID-19 (a few samples of this study predate the infection). Cell type and time point are not known. The CDR3 nucleotides are TGTGCCAGCAGCTTGGTAAGGGGAGGTAATTCACCCCTCCACTTT. Its protein is CASSLVRGGNSPLHF.